This entry describes one TCR beta chain. The antigen is undetermined. With 5 bases removed from V and 7 bases from J, the gap between germline ends came to 21 bases. The CDR3 spans 16 residues. From germline, CDR1 is SGHTA and CDR2 FQGTGA. Researchers ran the PCR with 60 Vbeta and 13 Jbeta primers. Generated by immunoSEQ multiplex PCR, the TCRdb table keeps only in-frame clones and is missing some. The sample contains tens of thousands of clones, roughly 65% of which appear only once. This entry is derived from a study of cytomegalovirus exposure and HLA in healthy donors. Study information: Of 350 to 400 genotyped donors, 80% to 85% grouped in the Caucasian-associated ancestry cluster. General study points: Later analysis showed TCR association rates varying by HLA locus, highest for DRB1 and lowest for HLA-C. A prior analysis recorded that most TCR beta V segments were productive about 87% or about 30% of the time.

Donors sampled were nominally healthy, though unrecorded immune exposures were likely. The sequence was collected from a male donor in good health and CMV-seropositive. The V and J genes are TRBV7-3 and TRBJ2-1, with TRBD2 as a possible D gene (6 bases). Material: PBMCs. CDR3 DNA: TGTGCCAGCAGCCCAAGGGCGGGGTCTTTACTAAATGAGCAGTTCTTC. Protein sequence: CASSPRAGSLLNEQFF. Combining the CDR3 with reference TRBV7-3 and TRBJ2-1 gives the whole variable domain GAGVSQTPSNKVTEKGKYVELRCDPISGHTALYWYRQSLGQGPEFLIYFQGTGAADDSGLPNDRFFAVRPEGSVSTLKIQRTERGDSAVYLCASSPRAGSLLNEQFFGPGTRLTVL.